The 14 T cell receptor beta chains reported below all come from one sample, sequenced in a study of cytomegalovirus exposure and HLA in healthy donors. This table comes from immunoSEQ multiplex PCR, and its TCRdb copy is limited to in-frame clones, with some not included. This table has 55,000 to 75,000 clones, more than 85% appearing once. Sequencing used PBMCs. The receptors were sampled from a man aged 18 to 29 in good health and CMV-seropositive.

This clone came up once. The V call is TRBV4-1, the J call TRBJ1-5; a weak D match, TRBD1 (5 bases). Germline V gene data show CDR1 as MGHRA and CDR2 as YSYEKL. This CDR3 has 17 amino acids. V was shortened by 0 bases and J by 5 bases, with 17 bases between the two germline ends. The CDR3 region is CASSQDRGLRADQPQHF. CDR3 sequence (DNA): TGCGCCAGCAGCCAAGATAGGGGCTTGCGAGCAGATCAGCCCCAGCATTTT.

This clone occurred a few times. Distinct nucleotide sequences in the sample also encode this CDR3. The CDR3 nucleotides are TGTGCCATCAGTGAGTCCGAAGGGAGCTACAATGAGCAGTTCTTC. The encoded protein is CAISESEGSYNEQFF. This chain joins TRBV10-3 and TRBJ2-1; weak D call: TRBD2 (5 bases). Trimming shortened V by 0 bases and J by 3 bases, and 9 bases separated the two germline ends. Germline CDR1 reads ENHRY; CDR2 reads SYGVKD. CDR3 length equals 15 residues.

V and J are TRBV2 and TRBJ2-7; 8 bases match TRBD1. The V gene's germline CDR1 is SNHLY and CDR2 FYNNEI. There are 13 residues in the CDR3. With 8 bases clipped from V and 3 bases from J, the junction kept 6 bases outside the gene matches. The CDR3 loop is CASHSQGGYEQYF. CDR3 nucleotide sequence: TGTGCCAGCCACTCACAGGGGGGCTACGAGCAGTACTTC.

The V call is TRBV18, the J call TRBJ2-1; 14 bases fit TRBD2. The trim removed 3 bases at V and 7 bases at J, leaving 14 bases unmatched. Germline V lookup: CDR1 KGHSH, CDR2 LQKENI. This CDR3 is built from 19 residues. The CDR3 DNA reads as TGTGCCAGCTCACCCGGGACTAGCGGGAGTGGCATGGTCGAAAATGAGCAGTTCTTC. Protein product: CASSPGTSGSGMVENEQFF.

This rearrangement joins TRBV27 to TRBJ1-2; the match to TRBD1 covers 8 bases. This CDR3 has 14 amino acids. After removal of 5 bases from V and 4 bases from J, the junction contained 6 bases not matched to a gene. Germline CDR1 MNHEY, CDR2 SMNVEV (reference sequence). The CDR3 sequence: CASSPGQGLYGYTF. DNA of the CDR3: TGTGCCAGCAGTCCAGGACAGGGCCTCTATGGCTACACCTTC.

The chain employs TRBV27 and TRBJ2-3; weak D call: TRBD1 (5 bases). The CDR3 is made up of 16 amino acids. CDR1 and CDR2 (germline): MNHEY, SMNVEV (reference sequence). V lost 0 bases to trimming and J lost 1 base, with 11 bases between them. The CDR3 reads CASSLSGRVRTDTQYF. In nucleotides, the CDR3 is TGTGCCAGCAGTTTATCCGGCAGGGTCCGCACAGATACGCAGTATTTT.

V gene TRBV19 combines with J gene TRBJ2-1, with 8 bases fitting TRBD1. This CDR3 contains 12 residues. Germline V gene data show CDR1 as LNHDA and CDR2 as SQIVND (reference sequence). Trimming cost V 3 bases and J 10 bases; bases outside gene matches: 2. Here the CDR3 reads CASSMDRAEQFF. The CDR3 DNA is TGTGCCAGTAGTATGGACAGGGCAGAGCAGTTCTTC. Complete variable domain (other parts from reference TRBV19 and TRBJ2-1): DGGITQSPKYLFRKEGQNVTLSCEQNLNHDAMYWYRQDPGQGLRLIYYSQIVNDFQKGDIAEGYSVSREKKESFPLTVTSAQKNPTAFYLCASSMDRAEQFFGPGTRLTVL.

In DNA, the CDR3 is TGTGCCAGCTCACCGGGGACAGGGTTCACTGAAGCTTTCTTT. It specifies CASSPGTGFTEAFF. The chain is built from TRBV18 and TRBJ1-1; 9 bases fit TRBD1. The CDR3 is made up of 14 amino acids. CDR1 KGHSH and CDR2 LQKENI come from the germline V gene. The junction had 3 bases not matched to a gene; V was cut back by 3 bases and J by 4 bases. Full variable domain (missing parts from reference TRBV18 and TRBJ1-1): NAGVMQNPRHLVRRRGQEARLRCSPMKGHSHVYWYRQLPEEGLKFMVYLQKENIIDESGMPKERFSAEFPKEGPSILRIQQVVRGDSAAYFCASSPGTGFTEAFFGQGTRLTVV.

The V call is TRBV2, the J call TRBJ1-2, with no clear D. With 6 bases removed from V and 8 bases from J, the gap between germline ends came to 22 bases. The germline V gene has CDR1 SNHLY and CDR2 FYNNEI. CDR3 length: 15 amino acids. CDR3 in amino acids: CASSYPGSRDQGYTF. The CDR3 coding sequence is TGTGCCAGCAGCTACCCCGGGAGCCGGGATCAAGGCTACACCTTC.

The rearrangement links TRBV6-1 to TRBJ2-3; 9 bases agree with TRBD1. Germline V gene lookup returns CDR1 MNHNS and CDR2 SASEGT. J gave up 2 bases and V 4 bases, and 4 bases lay outside the gene matches. The CDR3 is 15 residues long. The CDR3 reads CASSVGQGTTDTQYF. For the CDR3, the DNA is TGTGCCAGCAGTGTGGGACAGGGAACCACAGATACGCAGTATTTT.

The genes are TRBV5-1 and TRBJ1-2; D not certain. The length of the CDR3 is 13 residues. The V end lost 4 bases, the J end lost 1 base, and 8 bases lay between the germline ends. Per germline, CDR1 SGHRS and CDR2 YFSETQ. CDR3 amino acids: CASSPEVNYGYTF. Here the CDR3 DNA reads TGCGCCAGCAGCCCAGAAGTTAACTATGGCTACACCTTC. Drawing the rest from reference TRBV5-1 and TRBJ1-2, the complete variable domain is KAGVTQTPRYLIKTRGQQVTLSCSPISGHRSVSWYQQTPGQGLQFLFEYFSETQRNKGNFPGRFSGRQFSNSRSEMNVSTLELGDSALYLCASSPEVNYGYTFGSGTRLTVV.

The chain combines TRBV27 with TRBJ1-3; tentative D call: TRBD1 (5 bases). Trimming removed 0 bases at V and 3 bases at J, with 9 bases between. The CDR3 sequence is 15 residues long. Germline V gene sequence: CDR1 MNHEY, CDR2 SMNVEV (reference sequence). The CDR3 reads CASSLSSGFGNTIYF. CDR3 nucleotide sequence: TGTGCCAGCAGTTTATCTTCAGGGTTTGGAAACACCATATATTTT.

The genes are TRBV6-1 and TRBJ2-6; TRBD1 is a possible D gene (6 bases). The CDR3 extends over 16 amino acids. Per germline, CDR1 MNHNS and CDR2 SASEGT. V was shortened by 1 base and J by 0 bases, with 7 bases between the two germline ends. The CDR3 DNA follows: TGTGCCAGCAGTGAAGAACAGGGCTCTGGGGCCAACGTCCTGACTTTC. Its translation is CASSEEQGSGANVLTF.

The chain uses TRBV5-4 and TRBJ2-2, with D unresolved. V shed 4 bases and J shed 5 bases, with 18 bases lying between them. The CDR3 length is 16 residues. Germline CDR1 is SGHNT and CDR2 is YYREEE (reference sequence). The CDR3 protein is CASSPRLLERTGELFF. The CDR3 DNA reads as TGTGCCAGCAGCCCGAGGTTGCTCGAAAGGACCGGGGAGCTGTTTTTT. Filled out from reference TRBV5-4 and TRBJ2-2, the complete variable domain reads ETGVTQSPTHLIKTRGQQVTLRCSSQSGHNTVSWYQQALGQGPQFIFQYYREEENGRGNFPPRFSGLQFPNYSSELNVNALELDDSALYLCASSPRLLERTGELFFGEGSRLTVL.